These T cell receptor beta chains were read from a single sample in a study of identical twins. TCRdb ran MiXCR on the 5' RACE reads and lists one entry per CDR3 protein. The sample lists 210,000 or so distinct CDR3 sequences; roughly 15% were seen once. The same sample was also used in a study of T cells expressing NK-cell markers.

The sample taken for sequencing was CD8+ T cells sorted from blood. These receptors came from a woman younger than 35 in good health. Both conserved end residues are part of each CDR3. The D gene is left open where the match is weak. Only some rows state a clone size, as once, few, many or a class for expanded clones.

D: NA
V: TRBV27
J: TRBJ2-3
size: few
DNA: TGTGCCAGCAGTGACCGGACGGAAGATACGCAGTATTTT
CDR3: CASSDRTEDTQYF

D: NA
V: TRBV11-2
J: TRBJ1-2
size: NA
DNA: TGTGCCAGCAGCCCCCCGGGCGGCGGTGGCTATGGCTACACCTTC
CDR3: CASSPPGGGGYGYTF

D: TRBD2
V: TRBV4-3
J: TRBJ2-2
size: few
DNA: TGCGCCAGCAGCCGACTAGCGGGAGGAGCTGGGGAGCTGTTTTTT
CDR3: CASSRLAGGAGELFF

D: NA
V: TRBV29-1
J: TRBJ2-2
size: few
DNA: TGCAGCGTGAGGGTCGGGGGGCGGTACACCGGGGAGCTGTTTTTT
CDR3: CSVRVGGRYTGELFF

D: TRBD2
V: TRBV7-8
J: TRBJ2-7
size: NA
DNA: TGTGCCAGCAGCCCCCCAAGCGGGACCTCCTACGAGCAGTACTTC
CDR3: CASSPPSGTSYEQYF

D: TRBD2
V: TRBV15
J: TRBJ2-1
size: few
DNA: TGTGCCACCAGCAGCCGGACTAGCGGGGTGATCTACAATGAGCAGTTCTTC
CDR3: CATSSRTSGVIYNEQFF

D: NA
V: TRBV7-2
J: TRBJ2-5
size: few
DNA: TGTGCCAGCAGCCAGGCTAGCGTGGGAAGAGAAGACCAGTACTTC
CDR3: CASSQASVGREDQYF

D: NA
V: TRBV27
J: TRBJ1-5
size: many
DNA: TGTGCCAGCAGTTTTGGAGGGAATCCGCCCCAGCATTTT
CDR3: CASSFGGNPPQHF

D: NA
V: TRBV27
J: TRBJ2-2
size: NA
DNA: TGTGCCAGCAGCTTCGGACAGTTCACCGGGGAGCTGTTTTTT
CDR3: CASSFGQFTGELFF

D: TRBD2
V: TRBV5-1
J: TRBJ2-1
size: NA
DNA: TGCGCCAGCAGCTTGGCCACCGGCGGGGGTCATTCCTACAATGAGCAGTTCTTC
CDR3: CASSLATGGGHSYNEQFF

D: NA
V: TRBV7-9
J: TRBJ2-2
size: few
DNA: TGTGCCAGCAGCTGGCTGTTGGGCGGAGACACCGGGGAGCTGTTTTTT
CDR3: CASSWLLGGDTGELFF

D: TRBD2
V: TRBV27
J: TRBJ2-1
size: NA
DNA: TGTGCCAGCTCGGGGGGAGGCGCATACAATGAGCAGTTCTTC
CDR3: CASSGGGAYNEQFF

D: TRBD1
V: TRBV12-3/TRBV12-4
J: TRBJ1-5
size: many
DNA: TGTGCCAGCAGTTTAGGGACAGGGGGCAATCAGCCCCAGCATTTT
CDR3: CASSLGTGGNQPQHF

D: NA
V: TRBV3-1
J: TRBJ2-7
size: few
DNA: TGTGCCAGCAGCCAAGAATGGGGGGCCCTCTCATACGAGCAGTACTTC
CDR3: CASSQEWGALSYEQYF

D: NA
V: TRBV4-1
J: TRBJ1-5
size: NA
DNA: TGCGCCAGCAGAGCAACTATGGGCCTTAATCAGCCCCAGCATTTT
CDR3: CASRATMGLNQPQHF

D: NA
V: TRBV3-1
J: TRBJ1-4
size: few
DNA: TGTGCCAGCAGCAAGACACTTTCTGCAACTAATGAAAAACTGTTTTTT
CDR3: CASSKTLSATNEKLFF

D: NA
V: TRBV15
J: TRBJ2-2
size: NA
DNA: TGTGCCACCAGCAGAGATTTCGCTAGCCCACTAACCGGGGAGCTGTTTTTT
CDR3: CATSRDFASPLTGELFF

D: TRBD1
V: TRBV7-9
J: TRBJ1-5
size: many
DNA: TGTGCCAGCAGCTCGACAGGGGCCTTCTATAGCAATCAGCCCCAGCATTTT
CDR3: CASSSTGAFYSNQPQHF

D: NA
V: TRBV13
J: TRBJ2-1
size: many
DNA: TGTGCCAGCAGCTTAACGGGACCGATCGGCAATGAGCAGTTCTTC
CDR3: CASSLTGPIGNEQFF

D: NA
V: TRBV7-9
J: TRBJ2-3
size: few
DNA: TGTGCCAGCAGCGGCGGCGGCCCTAGCACAGATACGCAGTATTTT
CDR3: CASSGGGPSTDTQYF

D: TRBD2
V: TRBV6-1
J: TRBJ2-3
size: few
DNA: TGTGCCAGCAGTGAGGGAGCGGGAGGAGATACGCAGTATTTT
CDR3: CASSEGAGGDTQYF

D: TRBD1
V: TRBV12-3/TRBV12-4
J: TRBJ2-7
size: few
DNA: TGTGCCAGCAGTCCCCGCCGTCAGGGACAGGACCTATCCGAGCAGTACTTC
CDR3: CASSPRRQGQDLSEQYF

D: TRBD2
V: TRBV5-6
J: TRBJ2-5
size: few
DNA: TGTGCCAGCAGCTTGGGACTAGCGGGAGGATACTCGAAAGAGACCCAGTACTTC
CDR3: CASSLGLAGGYSKETQYF

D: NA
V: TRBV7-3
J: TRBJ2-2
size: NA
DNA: TGTGCCAGCAGCCAAAAAGCTCAGAACACCGGGGAGCTGTTTTTT
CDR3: CASSQKAQNTGELFF

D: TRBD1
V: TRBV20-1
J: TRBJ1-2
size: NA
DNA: TGCAGTGTACCCAGGGGGCGATTAGGCTACACCTTC
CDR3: CSVPRGRLGYTF

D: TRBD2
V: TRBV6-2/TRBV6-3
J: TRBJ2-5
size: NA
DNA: TGTGCCAGCAGTTACGTCGGGCTAGCGGCGACCCAGTACTTC
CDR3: CASSYVGLAATQYF

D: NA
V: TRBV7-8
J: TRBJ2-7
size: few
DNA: TGTGCCAGCAGCCTAATGCAGGGCCAGCTGAGGGAGCAGTACTTC
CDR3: CASSLMQGQLREQYF

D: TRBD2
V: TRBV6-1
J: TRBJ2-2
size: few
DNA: TGTGCCAGCAGTCCCGGACTAGCGGGGGACACCGGGGAGCTGTTTTTT
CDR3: CASSPGLAGDTGELFF

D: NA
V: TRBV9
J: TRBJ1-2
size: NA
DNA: TGTGCCAGCAGCGCGAGTATAGTTGGCTACACCTTC
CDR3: CASSASIVGYTF

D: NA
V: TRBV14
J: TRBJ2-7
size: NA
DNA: TGTGACTCCAGATACGAGCAGTACTTC
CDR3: CDSRYEQYF

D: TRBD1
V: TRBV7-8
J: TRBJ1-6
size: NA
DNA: TGTGCCAGCAGCTTGCTGGAAGGGGGCAATTCACCCCTCCACTTT
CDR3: CASSLLEGGNSPLHF

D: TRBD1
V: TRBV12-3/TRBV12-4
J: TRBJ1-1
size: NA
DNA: TGTGCCAGCACCCTACCGGGACAGGGTTACATGAACACTGAAGCTTTCTTT
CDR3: CASTLPGQGYMNTEAFF

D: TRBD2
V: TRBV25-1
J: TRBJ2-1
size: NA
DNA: TGTGCCACCTCGGGAGGGGGTGAGCAGTTCTTC
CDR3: CATSGGGEQFF

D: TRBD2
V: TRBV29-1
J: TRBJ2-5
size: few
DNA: TGCAGCGTTGTGGCTAGCGGGAGGGCCTTCAGAGAGACCCAGTACTTC
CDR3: CSVVASGRAFRETQYF

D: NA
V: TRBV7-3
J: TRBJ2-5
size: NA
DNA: TGTGCCAGCAGCTTAACACCGGACAGAGAGACCCAGTACTTC
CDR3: CASSLTPDRETQYF

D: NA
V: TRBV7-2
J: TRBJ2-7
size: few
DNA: TGTGCCAGCAGCTTAGCGCGTTTGGTCGGGATCTCCTACGAGCAGTACTTC
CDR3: CASSLARLVGISYEQYF

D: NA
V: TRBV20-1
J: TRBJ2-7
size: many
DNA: TGCAGTGCTAGACTAGCATTAAGCTCCTACGAGCAGTACTTC
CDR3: CSARLALSSYEQYF

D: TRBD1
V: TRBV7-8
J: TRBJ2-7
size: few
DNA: TGTGCCAGCAGTTTCCCCGGGACAGGGAGCGAGCAGTACTTC
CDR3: CASSFPGTGSEQYF

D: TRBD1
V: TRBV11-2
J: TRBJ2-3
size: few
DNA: TGTGCCAGCAGCCTGTACAGGGGAAGCACAGATACGCAGTATTTT
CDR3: CASSLYRGSTDTQYF

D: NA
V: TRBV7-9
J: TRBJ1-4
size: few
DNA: TGTGCCAGCAGCCCGACATTGTATAATGAAAAACTGTTTTTT
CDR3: CASSPTLYNEKLFF

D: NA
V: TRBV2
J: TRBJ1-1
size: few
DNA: TGTGCCAGCTCACAGGGAACGGGCCTGAACACTGAAGCTTTCTTT
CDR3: CASSQGTGLNTEAFF

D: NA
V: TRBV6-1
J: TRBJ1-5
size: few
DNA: TGTGCCAGCACCCCCCTGGTCGATAGCAATCAGCCCCAGCATTTT
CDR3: CASTPLVDSNQPQHF

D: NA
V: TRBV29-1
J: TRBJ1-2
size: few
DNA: TGCAGCGACAACAGCGTCGGCTATGGCTACACCTTC
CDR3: CSDNSVGYGYTF

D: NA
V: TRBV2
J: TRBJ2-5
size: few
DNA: TGTGCCAGCAGCATCGCCTGGACTACCAGGGAGGTGGAGACCCAGTACTTC
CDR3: CASSIAWTTREVETQYF

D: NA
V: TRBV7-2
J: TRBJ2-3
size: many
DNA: TGTGCCAGCAGCTTAGTGGATCTTGATACGCAGTATTTT
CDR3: CASSLVDLDTQYF

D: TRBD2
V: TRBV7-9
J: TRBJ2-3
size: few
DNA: TGTGCCAGCACTCTCCCGGGCGGGGGGTTCACAGATACGCAGTATTTT
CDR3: CASTLPGGGFTDTQYF